The rows below give T cell receptor beta chains drawn from one sample of a study of blood T cell repertoires in COVID-19. The data were produced by immunoSEQ multiplex PCR, yet TCRdb's version contains in-frame clones alone and is incomplete. Of around 390,000 clones in the sample, more than 75% were seen once. Material for sequencing was PBMCs or T cells enriched from blood (not recorded which). The source of these receptors is a woman in her forties or fifties who had recovered from COVID-19. Each CDR3 is given with its conserved first and last residue. Fields, in order: J gene, D gene, clone size, V gene, CDR3 DNA, CDR3 protein. The D gene is left open where the match is weak. The size entry is marked missing in some rows and otherwise reads once, few, many or a size class.

J: TRBJ1-5
D: NA
size: NA
V: TRBV30
DNA: TGTGCCTGGAGTGTACAGACAGTAAATAGCAATCAGCCCCAGCATTTT
CDR3: CAWSVQTVNSNQPQHF

J: TRBJ1-1
D: NA
size: NA
V: TRBV7-2
DNA: TGTGCCAGCAGCCCCGGACAGTTTTCTGAAGCTTTCTTT
CDR3: CASSPGQFSEAFF

J: TRBJ2-3
D: NA
size: NA
V: TRBV13
DNA: TGTGCCAGCAGTAACCAGGATACGCAGTATTTT
CDR3: CASSNQDTQYF

J: TRBJ1-1
D: NA
size: once
V: TRBV28
DNA: TGTGCCAGCAGAATATCTCAGGGGTGGATCACTGAAGCTTTCTTT
CDR3: CASRISQGWITEAFF

J: TRBJ2-5
D: NA
size: few
V: TRBV18
DNA: TGTGCCAGCTCACCCTCCCAAGAGACCCAGTACTTC
CDR3: CASSPSQETQYF

J: TRBJ1-2
D: NA
size: NA
V: TRBV11-2
DNA: TGTGCCAGCAGCCCAGGAACAGGGATTGGCTACACCTTC
CDR3: CASSPGTGIGYTF

J: TRBJ2-3
D: NA
size: NA
V: TRBV12-3/TRBV12-4
DNA: TGTGCCAGCAGTCTGACGGAGATACGTACGCAGTATTTT
CDR3: CASSLTEIRTQYF

J: TRBJ1-2
D: NA
size: NA
V: TRBV29-1
DNA: TGCAGCGTTGCTCCAGGGCAGGACTATGGCTACACCTTC
CDR3: CSVAPGQDYGYTF

J: TRBJ1-5
D: NA
size: NA
V: TRBV2
DNA: TGTGCCAGCAGACAAACAGGGATGGGGCAGCCCCAGCATTTT
CDR3: CASRQTGMGQPQHF

J: TRBJ1-2
D: TRBD1
size: NA
V: TRBV12-5
DNA: TGTGCTAGTGTGGACAGGGCTGACTATGGCTACACCTTC
CDR3: CASVDRADYGYTF

J: TRBJ2-5
D: NA
size: NA
V: TRBV11-3
DNA: TGTGCCAGCAGCTCGCCCGAGACTAAAGAGACCCAGTACTTC
CDR3: CASSSPETKETQYF

J: TRBJ2-5
D: NA
size: once
V: TRBV15
DNA: TGTGCCACCAGCAGGCCGGGCCGTGGGGGGGAGACCCAGTACTTC
CDR3: CATSRPGRGGETQYF

J: TRBJ1-6
D: NA
size: NA
V: TRBV30
DNA: TGTGCCTGGAGCTTTGGGCTCCATAATTCACCCCTCCACTTT
CDR3: CAWSFGLHNSPLHF

J: TRBJ2-7
D: NA
size: NA
V: TRBV7-8
DNA: TGTGCCAGCAGCCCCAATAGATGGTTACGCGCACCCTACCGCTACGAGCAGTACTTC
CDR3: CASSPNRWLRAPYRYEQYF

J: TRBJ1-1
D: TRBD1
size: NA
V: TRBV5-1
DNA: TGCGCCAGCAGCTGGGGAAAGGGACAGGGGAACACTGAAGCTTTCTTT
CDR3: CASSWGKGQGNTEAFF

J: TRBJ2-3
D: NA
size: NA
V: TRBV27
DNA: TGTGCCAGCAGTCCCAATACAGATACGCAGTATTTT
CDR3: CASSPNTDTQYF

J: TRBJ2-1
D: TRBD2
size: NA
V: TRBV19
DNA: TGTGCCAGTAGTTTGGGACTAGCGGGTTATGAGCAGTTCTTC
CDR3: CASSLGLAGYEQFF

J: TRBJ2-5
D: NA
size: NA
V: TRBV7-8
DNA: TGTGCCAGCAGCCGACAGATCCAAGAGACCCAGTACTTC
CDR3: CASSRQIQETQYF

J: TRBJ1-1
D: TRBD1
size: NA
V: TRBV19
DNA: TGTGCCAGTAGTCCCCGGGACAGAGTCATGAACACTGAAGCTTTCTTT
CDR3: CASSPRDRVMNTEAFF

J: TRBJ2-6
D: NA
size: once
V: TRBV7-8
DNA: TGTGCCAGCACCTTAGATACAGGGATCACATACTCTGGGGCCAACGTCCTGACTTTC
CDR3: CASTLDTGITYSGANVLTF

J: TRBJ1-4
D: NA
size: NA
V: TRBV29-1
DNA: TGCAGCGTTGTAACAGGGAATTGGGAAAAACTGTTTTTT
CDR3: CSVVTGNWEKLFF

J: TRBJ2-7
D: TRBD1
size: many
V: TRBV7-3
DNA: TGTGCCAGCAGCTCATCGGAGGTTCCGGGACAGGGAAAGCAGTACTTC
CDR3: CASSSSEVPGQGKQYF

J: TRBJ1-5
D: NA
size: NA
V: TRBV2
DNA: TGTGCCAGCAGCCCACGGGGGGGCCTCCTTAGCAATCAGCCCCAGCATTTT
CDR3: CASSPRGGLLSNQPQHF

J: TRBJ2-2
D: NA
size: once
V: TRBV6-5
DNA: TGTGCCAGCGGCTCGACAGGCTCCAACACCGGGGAGCTGTTTTTT
CDR3: CASGSTGSNTGELFF

J: TRBJ1-1
D: NA
size: NA
V: TRBV25-1
DNA: TGTGCCAGCAGCCAAAGAGGGGGCACTGAAGCTTTCTTT
CDR3: CASSQRGGTEAFF

J: TRBJ2-1
D: TRBD1
size: NA
V: TRBV27
DNA: TGTGCCAGCAGTTTAGAGAACAGGGGGCGGCAGTTCTTC
CDR3: CASSLENRGRQFF

J: TRBJ1-2
D: NA
size: NA
V: TRBV6-1
DNA: TGTGCCAGCAGTGATACAGGGCTTGACTATGGCTACACCTTC
CDR3: CASSDTGLDYGYTF

J: TRBJ1-1
D: NA
size: NA
V: TRBV5-8
DNA: TGTGCCAGCAGCCTCTACCGTACCACTGAAGCTTTCTTT
CDR3: CASSLYRTTEAFF

J: TRBJ1-1
D: TRBD1
size: NA
V: TRBV2
DNA: TGTGCCAGCAGTTGGGACAGGAACACTGAAGCTTTCTTT
CDR3: CASSWDRNTEAFF

J: TRBJ1-4
D: NA
size: NA
V: TRBV30
DNA: TGTGCCTGGGCACTCCGGGACAACGTGTTTTTT
CDR3: CAWALRDNVFF

J: TRBJ1-3
D: NA
size: NA
V: TRBV10-3
DNA: TGTGCCATCGCGGCCGCCCCTGGAAACACCATATATTTT
CDR3: CAIAAAPGNTIYF

J: TRBJ1-2
D: NA
size: NA
V: TRBV2
DNA: TGTGCCAGCAGTGAACCAGGACAGTGGCCTGACTATGGCTACACCTTC
CDR3: CASSEPGQWPDYGYTF

J: TRBJ1-2
D: NA
size: NA
V: TRBV12-3/TRBV12-4
DNA: TGTGCCAGCAGTTTGGAGGGTCGGGGTGGCTACACCTTC
CDR3: CASSLEGRGGYTF

J: TRBJ2-5
D: TRBD2
size: NA
V: TRBV28
DNA: TGTGCCAGCAGTTTAGTCTCTAGCGGGGGCGGCGGGGAGACCCAGTACTTC
CDR3: CASSLVSSGGGGETQYF

J: TRBJ2-5
D: NA
size: NA
V: TRBV7-2
DNA: TGTGCCAGCAGCCCCCAGGGCGGGGCACCCCAAGAGACCCAGTACTTC
CDR3: CASSPQGGAPQETQYF